The 5 T cell receptor beta chains presented below share a single source sample, sequenced in a study of technical replicates of blood from a few donors. Here immunoSEQ multiplex PCR was the method, and the copy in TCRdb shows in-frame clones only, minus some. The sample lists about 59,000 clones; 85% to 95% were seen once. Sample: PBMCs. Receptors were obtained from a human donor in good health. Some clones in this sample may be carry-over from other donors' samples.

This chain links TRBV27 with TRBJ2-3; maybe TRBD2 (6 bases). CDR3 length: 16 amino acids. V was shortened by 5 bases and J by 0 bases, with 15 bases between the two germline ends. Germline V gene data show CDR1 as MNHEY and CDR2 as SMNVEV (reference sequence). DNA of the CDR3: TGTGCCAGCAGTCCCTGGAGGGGATTTAGCACAGATACGCAGTATTTT. Amino acids: CASSPWRGFSTDTQYF.

This chain links TRBV6-1 with TRBJ2-1; 12 bases fit TRBD1. J gave up 7 bases and V 5 bases, and 6 bases lay outside the gene matches. The CDR3 runs to 15 residues. CDR1 and CDR2 from the germline V gene are MNHNS and SASEGT. The DNA of the CDR3 is TGTGCCAGCAGTTCCGGGACAGGGGGCCAAAATGAGCAGTTCTTC. Its translation: CASSSGTGGQNEQFF.

This chain connects TRBV6-4 to TRBJ1-2; the D is unclear. The germline gives CDR1 MRHNA, CDR2 SNTAGT. The CDR3 contains 11 residues. V was pared by 5 bases and J by 5 bases, with 6 bases between. Written as DNA, the CDR3 is TGTGCCAGCAGTCCCTTATATGGCTACACCTTC. It encodes CASSPLYGYTF.

The CDR3 reads CASRLDGASGGYTF. In DNA, the CDR3 is TGTGCCAGCAGGCTAGACGGCGCCTCGGGAGGCTACACCTTC. The chain couples TRBV27 to TRBJ1-2, with D unclear. V dropped 6 bases and J dropped 8 bases, with 19 bases sitting between them. The CDR3 totals 14 residues. Germline CDR1 MNHEY, CDR2 SMNVEV (reference sequence).

This clone was recorded once. The genes are TRBV6-1 and TRBJ2-3, with D unclear. The ends were cut back, 1 base at V and 5 bases at J, with 10 bases in the middle. The CDR3 consists of 14 residues. Germline CDR1 MNHNS, CDR2 SASEGT. The CDR3 is CASSEVGVGDTQYF. The CDR3 DNA reads as TGTGCCAGCAGTGAAGTTGGAGTGGGAGATACGCAGTATTTT.